This T cell receptor beta chain was retrieved from a study of shared clonotypes between healthy human individuals. Study-level points and caveats: The represented genetic and exposure-history diversity was limited by the small number of donors.

With respect to this clone: Its antigen is unknown.

Clones were sequenced by immunoSEQ multiplex PCR, and TCRdb holds only the in-frame ones, with some missing. The table includes 1.4 million to 1.5 million clones, 96% detected once. Donors included only healthy HIV-negative adults lacking recent acute infections or vaccinations. This CDR3 is 13 amino acids long. Per germline, CDR1 SGHNT and CDR2 YYREEE (reference sequence). The germline V and J ends were trimmed by 7 bases and 10 bases, with 20 bases remaining between them. The sequence came from a man aged 30 to 45 in good health. The specimen sequenced was naive CD4+ T cells sorted from blood. Subset: CD45RA+ positively selected. This chain links TRBV5-4 with TRBJ1-1; D remains ambiguous. CDR3 sequence reads: CASGPPGKGSAFF. CDR3 bases: TGTGCCAGCGGTCCCCCAGGAAAGGGCTCAGCTTTCTTT.